This T cell receptor (beta chain) was captured by sequencing in a study of T-cell reconstitution after alpha-beta-depleted transplantation in children (TCRdb year 2016). Concerning the study at large: Using TCR repertoire profiling, the study followed T-cell immune reconstitution in a quantitative way in children after TCRalphabeta/CD19-depleted allogeneic hematopoietic cell transplantation.

Inclusive of the bounding cysteine and phenylalanine, the CDR3 is 13 residues long. The DNA shown is the 39-base CDR3, in frame from base 1. V is pared back by 7 bases and J by 5 bases, with 11 bases lying between the germline termini. CDR1 and CDR2 were assigned from the germline V gene as MDHEN and SYDVKM. Results and caveats for the whole study, not just this receptor: Hyperexpanded clone frequencies declined over subsequent months; after one year, T-cell counts and TCRbeta diversity were mostly attributed to newly produced T cells. The apparently early alphabetaT-cell count recovery about two months after transplant was reportedly dependent on only several hundred rapidly expanded clones derived from non-depleted graft cells. In some patients, high TCRbeta diversity at day 60 was attributed to recipient T cells and intrathymic progenitors that had survived conditioning.

This clonotype was counted at least ten times. What antigen it recognizes has not been identified. It has no much larger one-base neighbor in the sample; base qualities were not kept. The sample's treatment or condition, from its label and the paper: allogeneic hematopoietic cell transplantation with graft depleted of TCRalphabeta T cells and CD19 B cells. TCRalphabeta/CD19-depleted allogeneic hematopoietic cell grafts were given to the transplant recipients, all of whom were children. To prepare the library, PCR was applied. Sequencing used an Illumina HiSeq 2500. To normalize quantification of the TCRbeta repertoire, the TCR libraries were built with molecular barcoding that relied on unique molecular identifiers. Using fastp trimming at Q25 and MiXCR clonotype assembly, TCRdb reanalyzed the public sequencing data and kept in-frame beta chains. Rows matching on CDR3 protein sequence are summarized as one entry with the most common DNA and genes. Within this sample are approximately 270,000 distinct CDR3 sequences, with roughly 25% of them counted one time only. The biggest ten clones account for around 4.8% of the sample.

The receptor's source is a female patient under 10 years old who had a stem cell transplant for congenital amegakaryocytic thrombocytopenia, so the T cells may come from the graft donor. Here the chain combines TRBV28 and TRBJ1-4; no D segment can be confidently identified. Specimen: PBMCs, mostly from graft donor cells, collected 360 days after TCRalphabeta/CD19-depleted stem cell transplant. The bases read TGTGCCAGCAACGGACCGCTCAATGAAAAACTGTTTTTT. Its coded protein is CASNGPLNEKLFF. The variable domain in full, with residues beyond the CDR3 obtained from the reference TRBV28 and TRBJ1-4 genes, is DVKVTQSSRYLVKRTGEKVFLECVQDMDHENMFWYRQDPGLGLRLIYFSYDVKMKEKGDIPEGYSVSREKKERFSLILESASTNQTSMYLCASNGPLNEKLFFGSGTQLSVL.